Listed below are T cell receptor beta chains from one sample, sequenced in a study of cytotoxic CD8 clonotypes in ibrutinib-treated CLL. Assay used: immunoSEQ multiplex PCR; TCRdb lists only in-frame clones, some missing. The sample lists approximately 300,000 clones; just under 80% were seen once. Sequences were derived from PBMCs, sampled before ibrutinib treatment. The receptors were gathered from a human donor with chronic lymphocytic leukemia. Both conserved end residues are part of each CDR3. D genes are given only for firm matches. Clone size appears in some rows only: once, few, many, or a class for an expanded clone.

v_gene: TRBV29-1
d_gene: TRBD1
j_gene: TRBJ2-1
abundance: .
CDR3aa: CSVGTGSSYNEQFF
CDR3nt: TGCAGCGTGGGGACAGGGAGCTCCTACAATGAGCAGTTCTTC

v_gene: TRBV5-1
d_gene: .
j_gene: TRBJ1-2
abundance: once
CDR3aa: CASSLSKTGANGYTF
CDR3nt: TGCGCCAGCAGCTTATCGAAAACAGGCGCTAACGGCTACACCTTC

v_gene: TRBV9
d_gene: TRBD2
j_gene: TRBJ2-2
abundance: .
CDR3aa: CASSVIGTSGPNTGELFF
CDR3nt: TGTGCCAGCAGCGTAATCGGGACTAGCGGGCCGAACACCGGGGAGCTGTTTTTT

v_gene: TRBV28
d_gene: .
j_gene: TRBJ2-5
abundance: .
CDR3aa: CASGAGRTQYF
CDR3nt: TGTGCCAGCGGGGCAGGGAGGACCCAGTACTTC

v_gene: TRBV15
d_gene: TRBD1
j_gene: TRBJ2-5
abundance: .
CDR3aa: CATSRGDRGRETQYF
CDR3nt: TGTGCCACCAGCAGAGGGGACAGGGGGCGAGAGACCCAGTACTTC

v_gene: TRBV29-1
d_gene: .
j_gene: TRBJ1-1
abundance: .
CDR3aa: CSVGYDSPGVF
CDR3nt: TGCAGCGTTGGTTACGATTCTCCGGGGGTCTTT

v_gene: TRBV11-2
d_gene: .
j_gene: TRBJ1-2
abundance: .
CDR3aa: CASSPDRLYNYGYTF
CDR3nt: TGTGCCAGCAGCCCTGACAGGCTTTATAACTATGGCTACACCTTC

v_gene: TRBV14
d_gene: .
j_gene: TRBJ2-7
abundance: once
CDR3aa: CASSQPGTGHYEQYF
CDR3nt: TGTGCCAGCAGTCAGCCCGGGACGGGACACTACGAGCAGTACTTC

v_gene: TRBV7-8
d_gene: .
j_gene: TRBJ2-1
abundance: .
CDR3aa: CASSPETGSYNEQFF
CDR3nt: TGTGCCAGCAGCCCCGAAACTGGCTCCTACAATGAGCAGTTCTTC

v_gene: TRBV6-5
d_gene: .
j_gene: TRBJ2-2
abundance: .
CDR3aa: CASSYEVTGELFF
CDR3nt: TGTGCCAGCAGTTACGAAGTCACCGGGGAGCTGTTTTTT

v_gene: TRBV5-1
d_gene: .
j_gene: TRBJ2-2
abundance: .
CDR3aa: CASSSNGLRRELFF
CDR3nt: TGCGCCAGCAGCTCGAACGGACTACGGAGGGAGCTGTTTTTT

v_gene: TRBV7-9
d_gene: .
j_gene: TRBJ1-5
abundance: few
CDR3aa: CASGRSNQPQHF
CDR3nt: TGTGCCAGCGGCAGGTCCAATCAGCCCCAGCATTTT

v_gene: TRBV5-4
d_gene: TRBD1
j_gene: TRBJ1-2
abundance: .
CDR3aa: CASSRDRDYGYTF
CDR3nt: TGTGCCAGCTCTAGGGACAGGGATTATGGCTACACCTTC

v_gene: TRBV6-1
d_gene: .
j_gene: TRBJ2-1
abundance: few
CDR3aa: CASSESIGDYLYNEQFF
CDR3nt: TGTGCCAGCAGTGAAAGTATTGGCGACTACCTCTACAATGAGCAGTTCTTC

v_gene: TRBV19
d_gene: .
j_gene: TRBJ2-7
abundance: .
CDR3aa: CASSRDPTYEQYF
CDR3nt: TGTGCCAGTAGTAGGGACCCCACCTACGAGCAGTACTTC

v_gene: TRBV5-4
d_gene: TRBD2
j_gene: TRBJ2-7
abundance: .
CDR3aa: CASSLQSAGGPREQYF
CDR3nt: TGTGCCAGCAGCTTACAAAGTGCGGGAGGGCCGCGCGAGCAGTACTTC

v_gene: TRBV28
d_gene: TRBD1
j_gene: TRBJ2-7
abundance: .
CDR3aa: CASSSWDRTYEQYF
CDR3nt: TGTGCCAGCAGTTCATGGGACAGAACCTACGAGCAGTACTTC

v_gene: TRBV13
d_gene: TRBD2
j_gene: TRBJ2-1
abundance: .
CDR3aa: CASSPRLASYYNEQFF
CDR3nt: TGTGCCAGCAGCCCCCGACTAGCGTCTTACTACAATGAGCAGTTCTTC

v_gene: TRBV28
d_gene: .
j_gene: TRBJ1-5
abundance: .
CDR3aa: CASSIPINQPQHF
CDR3nt: TGTGCCAGCAGTATACCCATCAATCAGCCCCAGCATTTT

v_gene: TRBV28
d_gene: TRBD2
j_gene: TRBJ2-1
abundance: .
CDR3aa: CASSLLASNEQFF
CDR3nt: TGTGCCAGCAGCCTACTAGCGTCAAATGAGCAGTTCTTC

v_gene: TRBV28
d_gene: TRBD1
j_gene: TRBJ2-4
abundance: .
CDR3aa: CASSLGDRGDIQYF
CDR3nt: TGTGCCAGCAGTTTAGGAGACAGGGGTGACATTCAGTACTTC

v_gene: TRBV6-5
d_gene: .
j_gene: TRBJ2-3
abundance: .
CDR3aa: CASREGGTDTQYF
CDR3nt: TGTGCCAGCAGAGAGGGAGGAACAGATACGCAGTATTTT

v_gene: TRBV14
d_gene: .
j_gene: TRBJ2-7
abundance: once
CDR3aa: CASSQEGKSSYEQYF
CDR3nt: TGTGCCAGCAGCCAAGAGGGAAAAAGCTCCTACGAGCAGTACTTC

v_gene: TRBV2
d_gene: .
j_gene: TRBJ1-2
abundance: .
CDR3aa: CASSEALGQIYTF
CDR3nt: TGTGCCAGCAGTGAAGCGCTTGGGCAGATCTACACCTTC

v_gene: TRBV7-2
d_gene: .
j_gene: TRBJ1-1
abundance: .
CDR3aa: CASSLGQRKAFF
CDR3nt: TGTGCCAGCAGCTTAGGACAGAGAAAAGCTTTCTTT

v_gene: TRBV5-1
d_gene: .
j_gene: TRBJ1-5
abundance: .
CDR3aa: CASSLGTGNQPQHF
CDR3nt: TGCGCCAGCAGCTTGGGGACTGGCAATCAGCCCCAGCATTTT

v_gene: TRBV5-5
d_gene: .
j_gene: TRBJ2-7
abundance: .
CDR3aa: CASSLRYIQYF
CDR3nt: TGTGCCAGCAGCCTCCGTTATATCCAGTACTTC

v_gene: TRBV10-3
d_gene: .
j_gene: TRBJ2-2
abundance: .
CDR3aa: CAIRARGGSGSGELFF
CDR3nt: TGTGCCATCAGAGCGCGGGGCGGATCGGGGTCCGGGGAGCTGTTTTTT

v_gene: TRBV14
d_gene: .
j_gene: TRBJ1-1
abundance: .
CDR3aa: CASSHTGSAEAFF
CDR3nt: TGTGCCAGCAGCCATACAGGGTCCGCTGAAGCTTTCTTT

v_gene: TRBV7-8
d_gene: .
j_gene: TRBJ2-2
abundance: .
CDR3aa: CASSSVERRSTGELFF
CDR3nt: TGTGCCAGCAGCTCAGTAGAGCGGAGGTCGACCGGGGAGCTGTTTTTT

v_gene: TRBV6-5
d_gene: TRBD2
j_gene: TRBJ2-7
abundance: .
CDR3aa: CASSYSAGGAPYEQYF
CDR3nt: TGTGCCAGCAGTTACTCCGCGGGAGGGGCCCCCTACGAGCAGTACTTC

v_gene: TRBV11-2
d_gene: TRBD2
j_gene: TRBJ2-1
abundance: .
CDR3aa: CASSTTSGEFDEQFF
CDR3nt: TGTGCCAGCAGCACTACTAGCGGGGAGTTCGATGAGCAGTTCTTC

v_gene: TRBV11-1
d_gene: .
j_gene: TRBJ2-2
abundance: .
CDR3aa: CASSLGGANTGELFF
CDR3nt: TGTGCCAGCAGCTTAGGCGGGGCGAACACCGGGGAGCTGTTTTTT

v_gene: TRBV27
d_gene: .
j_gene: TRBJ2-5
abundance: few
CDR3aa: CASSLRRRSQETQYF
CDR3nt: TGTGCCAGCAGTTTACGCCGACGCAGCCAAGAGACCCAGTACTTC

v_gene: TRBV4-2
d_gene: .
j_gene: TRBJ1-5
abundance: .
CDR3aa: CASSYVGLNQPQHF
CDR3nt: TGTGCCAGCAGCTACGTTGGGCTCAATCAGCCCCAGCATTTT

v_gene: TRBV29-1
d_gene: .
j_gene: TRBJ2-4
abundance: few
CDR3aa: CSVEAPQAGAKNIQYF
CDR3nt: TGCAGCGTTGAAGCTCCCCAGGCGGGCGCGAAGAACATTCAGTACTTC

v_gene: TRBV5-1
d_gene: .
j_gene: TRBJ2-3
abundance: .
CDR3aa: CASSLLQGWTDTQYF
CDR3nt: TGCGCCAGCAGCTTGCTACAGGGTTGGACAGATACGCAGTATTTT

v_gene: TRBV9
d_gene: .
j_gene: TRBJ1-1
abundance: .
CDR3aa: CASSGVGTNTEAFF
CDR3nt: TGTGCCAGCAGCGGCGTGGGGACGAACACTGAAGCTTTCTTT

v_gene: TRBV30
d_gene: TRBD1
j_gene: TRBJ1-1
abundance: once
CDR3aa: CAWSVRDSPPNTEAFF
CDR3nt: TGTGCCTGGAGTGTACGGGACAGCCCCCCGAACACTGAAGCTTTCTTT

v_gene: TRBV6-5
d_gene: TRBD1
j_gene: TRBJ1-2
abundance: once
CDR3aa: CASSEMTGLGGYTF
CDR3nt: TGTGCCAGCAGTGAGATGACAGGGTTAGGCGGCTACACCTTC

v_gene: TRBV30
d_gene: .
j_gene: TRBJ2-1
abundance: .
CDR3aa: CAWSVRWGFDNEQFF
CDR3nt: TGTGCCTGGAGTGTACGCTGGGGGTTTGACAATGAGCAGTTCTTC

v_gene: TRBV6-1
d_gene: .
j_gene: TRBJ2-1
abundance: .
CDR3aa: CASSAKGLWPYYNEQFF
CDR3nt: TGTGCCAGCAGTGCGAAGGGTTTGTGGCCCTACTACAATGAGCAGTTCTTC

v_gene: TRBV28
d_gene: TRBD2
j_gene: TRBJ2-5
abundance: .
CDR3aa: CATLAGPETQYF
CDR3nt: TGTGCCACACTAGCGGGCCCAGAGACCCAGTACTTC

v_gene: TRBV5-1
d_gene: .
j_gene: TRBJ2-7
abundance: .
CDR3aa: CASSAGHSPYEQYF
CDR3nt: TGCGCCAGCAGTGCCGGACACTCACCCTACGAGCAGTACTTC

v_gene: TRBV2
d_gene: TRBD2
j_gene: TRBJ2-1
abundance: few
CDR3aa: CASSEAWGGSYNEQFF
CDR3nt: TGTGCCAGCAGTGAAGCTTGGGGGGGTTCCTACAATGAGCAGTTCTTC

v_gene: TRBV29-1
d_gene: TRBD1
j_gene: TRBJ2-2
abundance: .
CDR3aa: CSARQGWAGELFF
CDR3nt: TGCAGCGCGAGACAGGGTTGGGCCGGGGAGCTGTTTTTT

v_gene: TRBV10-3
d_gene: .
j_gene: TRBJ2-1
abundance: .
CDR3aa: CAITASNEQFF
CDR3nt: TGTGCCATCACGGCTAGCAATGAGCAGTTCTTC

v_gene: TRBV19
d_gene: TRBD1
j_gene: TRBJ1-5
abundance: .
CDR3aa: CASKTTGNLRQPQHF
CDR3nt: TGTGCCAGTAAAACGACAGGGAATCTTCGGCAGCCCCAGCATTTT

v_gene: TRBV5-1
d_gene: .
j_gene: TRBJ2-2
abundance: .
CDR3aa: CASSLAGTGELFF
CDR3nt: TGCGCCAGCAGCTTGGCGGGGACCGGGGAGCTGTTTTTT

v_gene: TRBV7-2
d_gene: TRBD2
j_gene: TRBJ2-3
abundance: .
CDR3aa: CASSLDGTSGRGTDTQYF
CDR3nt: TGTGCCAGCAGCTTAGATGGGACTAGCGGGAGGGGCACAGATACGCAGTATTTT

v_gene: TRBV5-1
d_gene: TRBD1
j_gene: TRBJ2-2
abundance: few
CDR3aa: CASSLGQAGELFF
CDR3nt: TGCGCCAGCAGCCTCGGACAGGCCGGGGAGCTGTTTTTT

v_gene: TRBV18
d_gene: .
j_gene: TRBJ2-1
abundance: .
CDR3aa: CASSPPVRGGKDEQFF
CDR3nt: TGTGCCAGCTCACCACCGGTCAGGGGAGGTAAAGATGAGCAGTTCTTC

v_gene: TRBV7-9
d_gene: TRBD2
j_gene: TRBJ2-1
abundance: .
CDR3aa: CASSLAGGNEQFF
CDR3nt: TGTGCCAGCAGCTTAGCGGGAGGGAATGAGCAGTTCTTC

v_gene: TRBV7-8
d_gene: TRBD1
j_gene: TRBJ1-3
abundance: .
CDR3aa: CASRNRGSGNTIYF
CDR3nt: TGTGCCAGCAGAAACAGGGGCTCTGGAAACACCATATATTTT

v_gene: TRBV5-1
d_gene: .
j_gene: TRBJ1-3
abundance: .
CDR3aa: CASSLDMGALLDTIYF
CDR3nt: TGCGCCAGCAGCTTGGATATGGGGGCCCTGCTAGACACCATATATTTT

v_gene: TRBV1
d_gene: .
j_gene: TRBJ2-2
abundance: .
CDR3aa: CTSSQDHGTSGSNGGELFF
CDR3nt: TGCACCAGCAGCCAAGATCACGGGACTAGCGGGAGTAATGGCGGGGAGCTGTTTTTT

v_gene: TRBV27
d_gene: .
j_gene: TRBJ2-7
abundance: once
CDR3aa: CASSPRGLRGNEQYF
CDR3nt: TGTGCCAGCAGTCCTCGGGGCCTTAGAGGGAACGAGCAGTACTTC